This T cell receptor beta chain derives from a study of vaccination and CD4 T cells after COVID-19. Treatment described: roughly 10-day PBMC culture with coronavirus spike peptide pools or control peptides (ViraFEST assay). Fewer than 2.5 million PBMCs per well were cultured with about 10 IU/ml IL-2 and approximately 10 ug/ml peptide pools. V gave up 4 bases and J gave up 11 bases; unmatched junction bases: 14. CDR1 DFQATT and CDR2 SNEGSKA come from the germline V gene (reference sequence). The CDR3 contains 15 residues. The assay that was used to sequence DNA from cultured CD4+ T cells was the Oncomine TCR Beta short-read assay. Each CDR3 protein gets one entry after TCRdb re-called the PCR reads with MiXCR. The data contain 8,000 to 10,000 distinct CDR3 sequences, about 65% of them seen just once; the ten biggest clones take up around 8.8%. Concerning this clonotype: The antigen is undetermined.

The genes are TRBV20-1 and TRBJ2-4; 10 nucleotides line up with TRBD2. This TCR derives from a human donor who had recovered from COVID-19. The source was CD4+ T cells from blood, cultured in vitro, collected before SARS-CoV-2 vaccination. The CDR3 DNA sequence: TGCAGTGCTACGGGGGCCCTAGCGGGAGCGGTCTTTCAGTACTTC. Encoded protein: CSATGALAGAVFQYF.